The 14 T cell receptor beta chains below were found in one sample sequenced in a study of OX40 agonist ivuxolimab in advanced cancers. Produced via immunoSEQ multiplex PCR; TCRdb's table is partial and in-frame only. Of 75,000 to 95,000 clones in the sample, 85% were seen once. The source material was CD4+ or CD8+ T cells sorted from blood, sampled in a trial of the OX40 agonist ivuxolimab. Source of these receptors: an adult with an advanced solid tumor such as melanoma, head and neck, liver or kidney cancer.

The rearrangement uses TRBV29-1 and TRBJ2-5; D uncertain. This CDR3 comprises 12 residues. Looked up from germline, CDR1 is SQVTM and CDR2 is ANQGSEA. V was cut by 5 bases and J by 0 bases, with 7 bases left in between. The DNA for the CDR3 is TGCAGCGTTAGGGCATACCAAGAGACCCAGTACTTC. Its translation: CSVRAYQETQYF.

The chain couples TRBV7-9 to TRBJ2-6; 9 nucleotides line up with TRBD1. The CDR3 runs to 17 residues. V was pared by 5 bases and J by 4 bases, with 9 bases of the junction left unmatched. Germline CDR1 SEHNR, CDR2 FQNEAQ (reference sequence). The CDR3 sequence is CASSPRTGESGANVLTF. The CDR3 DNA is TGTGCCAGCAGCCCTCGGACAGGGGAGTCCGGGGCCAACGTCCTGACTTTC.

The V call is TRBV30, the J call TRBJ2-3; either TRBD1 or TRBD2 may supply D (5 bases each). V lost 4 bases, J lost 2 bases, and 13 bases lay in between. The CDR3 loop spans 14 amino acids. CDR1 and CDR2 (germline): GTSNPN, SVGIG (reference sequence). In DNA, the CDR3 is TGTGCCTGGACCCCGGGACCCTACACAGATACGCAGTATTTT. Amino acids: CAWTPGPYTDTQYF.

The chain uses TRBV7-7 and TRBJ2-1, with D maybe TRBD1 (5 bases). The V and J ends lost 5 bases and 8 bases respectively, with 19 bases between them. In germline, CDR1 is SSHAT, CDR2 FNYEAQ (reference sequence). CDR3 length: 15 amino acids. CDR3 in amino acids: CASSLPTENSDEQFF. CDR3 bases: TGTGCCAGCAGCCTTCCGACAGAAAACTCCGATGAGCAGTTCTTC.

The genes are TRBV4-1 and TRBJ2-3; 7 nucleotides align to TRBD2. V lost 6 bases, J lost 3 bases, and 12 bases stayed unmatched. Germline V gene data show CDR1 as MGHRA and CDR2 as YSYEKL. This CDR3 is 16 amino acids long. The CDR3 DNA is TGCGCCAGCAGACCGAGGACTAGTTACAGAACAGATACGCAGTATTTT. As protein: CASRPRTSYRTDTQYF.

The rearrangement uses TRBV7-9 and TRBJ1-5; D is unresolved. The germline V gene has CDR1 SEHNR and CDR2 FQNEAQ (reference sequence). V was shortened by 2 bases and J by 7 bases, with 9 bases between the two germline ends. The CDR3 consists of 13 residues. The DNA for the CDR3 is TGTGCCAGCAGCTTAACGGAAAACCAGCCCCAGCATTTT. It yields the protein CASSLTENQPQHF.

This clone was counted a single time. The gene calls are TRBV29-1 and TRBJ1-5; maybe TRBD1 (5 bases). This CDR3 has 14 amino acids. V was pared by 5 bases and J by 1 base, with 12 bases between. The germline CDR1 and CDR2 sequences are SQVTM and ANQGSEA. The CDR3 region has the DNA TGCAGCGTTAGGGGTCCGGGGAGCAATCAGCCCCAGCATTTT. Protein product: CSVRGPGSNQPQHF.

This chain connects TRBV7-2 to TRBJ2-3; 9 bases agree with TRBD2. CDR3 length: 13 amino acids. Trimming at V came to 3 bases and at J to 10 bases, leaving 5 bases not matched to a gene. Germline-derived CDR1 and CDR2 are SGHTA and FQGNSA. Here the CDR3 DNA reads TGTGCCAGCAGCTTTAAAGGCGGGGGGGCGCAGTATTTT. Encoded protein: CASSFKGGGAQYF. The complete variable domain, with remaining parts taken from reference TRBV7-2 and TRBJ2-3, reads GAGVSQSPSNKVTEKGKDVELRCDPISGHTALYWYRQSLGQGLEFLIYFQGNSAPDKSGLPSDRFSAERTGGSVSTLTIQRTQQEDSAVYLCASSFKGGGAQYFGPGTRLTVL.

The chain employs TRBV19 and TRBJ1-1, with D perhaps matching TRBD1 (6 bases). V was shortened by 6 bases and J by 4 bases, with 18 bases between the two germline ends. CDR1 is LNHDA, CDR2 SQIVND, per germline (reference sequence). This CDR3 contains 15 residues. CDR3 amino acids: CASRPGGTLPTEAFF. CDR3 sequence (DNA): TGTGCCAGTAGGCCTGGAGGGACACTCCCCACTGAAGCTTTCTTT. The full variable domain, its missing parts supplied by reference TRBV19 and TRBJ1-1, is DGGITQSPKYLFRKEGQNVTLSCEQNLNHDAMYWYRQDPGQGLRLIYYSQIVNDFQKGDIAEGYSVSREKKESFPLTVTSAQKNPTAFYLCASRPGGTLPTEAFFGQGTRLTVV.

The chain is built from TRBV5-4 and TRBJ2-6; D remains ambiguous. Germline V gives CDR1 SGHNT, CDR2 YYREEE (reference sequence). The CDR3 has 16 residues. V was trimmed by 1 base and J by 4 bases, leaving 12 bases between them. The CDR3 DNA follows: TGTGCCAGCAGCTTGATCTTAACTTCCGGGGCCAACGTCCTGACTTTC. Amino acid sequence: CASSLILTSGANVLTF.

The chain uses TRBV27 and TRBJ2-1; D unresolved. This CDR3 comprises 14 residues. V lost 3 bases, J lost 7 bases, and 13 bases lay in between. Germline CDR1 reads MNHEY; CDR2 reads SMNVEV (reference sequence). In DNA, the CDR3 is TGTGCCAGCAGTTTCCTTGACGAACGGAATGAGCAGTTCTTC. This translates into CASSFLDERNEQFF.

The V call is TRBV11-3, the J call TRBJ2-2, with TRBD2 identical over 12 bases. The CDR3 is 16 amino acids. J lost 1 base, V lost 6 bases, and 3 bases had no gene match. CDR1 is SGHNT and CDR2 is YENEEA in the germline V gene. CDR3 in DNA: TGTGCCAGCAGTCCGACTAGCGGGGGGAACACCGGGGAGCTGTTTTTT. This translates into CASSPTSGGNTGELFF.

The V call is TRBV27, the J call TRBJ2-3; D unclear. Trimming removed 1 base at V and 1 base at J, with 9 bases between. The CDR3 extends over 15 amino acids. Germline-derived CDR1 and CDR2 are MNHEY and SMNVEV (reference sequence). The CDR3 here is CASSLLLMGTDTQYF. The CDR3 DNA sequence: TGTGCCAGCAGTTTATTGCTCATGGGCACAGATACGCAGTATTTT.

V is TRBV7-4 and J is TRBJ2-7, with D possibly matching TRBD1 (5 bases). The CDR3 sequence is 17 residues long. Per the germline V gene, CDR1 is SGHVT and CDR2 is SQSDAQ. Trimming stripped 5 bases from V and 2 bases from J, with 22 bases between. CDR3 loop: CASSVKEMGLLAYEQYF. CDR3 DNA sequence: TGTGCCAGCAGCGTAAAAGAAATGGGGCTCCTTGCCTACGAGCAGTACTTC.